This T cell receptor beta chain was captured in a study of blood T cell repertoires in COVID-19. About the research overall: The United States, Italy and Spain provided the acute and convalescent COVID-19 samples. PBMCs, B-cell-depleted T cells, or T cells were the source of the cDNA or gDNA that made up the material.

Methods used by the authors: Amplification with reference gene primers provided the estimates of nucleated cell counts. TCRdb keeps only in-frame clones here, not all; method: immunoSEQ multiplex PCR. The V and J calls and the clone size are those of that table, but D and trimming were determined from the DNA. The sample carries 110,000 to 150,000 clones, around 89% recorded once. The CDR3 is 15 residues long. Germline V gives CDR1 MNHEY, CDR2 SVGAGI. V was pared by 5 bases and J by 6 bases, with 14 bases between. The sequenced sample was peripheral blood. The clonotype comes from a man aged 60 to 75 with active or convalescent COVID-19. The V and J genes are TRBV6-5 and TRBJ1-6; no reliable D call. This CDR3 reads CASSIVTSGNSPLHF. The CDR3 DNA reads as TGTGCCAGCAGTATAGTTACCAGCGGTAATTCACCCCTCCACTTT.